This T cell receptor beta chain stems from a study of blood T cell repertoires in COVID-19. Patients from Seattle were sampled longitudinally, starting during active infection. In the study's own analysis: Counts of nucleated cells, estimated from reference gene primer amplification, were obtained. Only in-frame clones appear in the TCRdb table, and some are missing; sequencing was by immunoSEQ multiplex PCR. From that table come the V and J calls and clone size; the DNA was used to work out D and trimming. The sample yields tens of thousands of clones, around 87% seen once. The CDR3 loop spans 14 amino acids. With V trimmed by 5 bases and J by 10 bases, 11 bases remained unmatched. From germline, CDR1 is LNHDA and CDR2 SQIVND (reference sequence).

Sequencing was performed on peripheral blood. The clonotype originates from a woman aged 80 or over with COVID-19, enrolled during active disease. The chain couples TRBV19 to TRBJ1-5; 7 positions agree with TRBD1. CDR3 bases: TGTGCCAGTAGTCTACAGGGGATGGAGTATCCCCAGCATTTT. This encodes CASSLQGMEYPQHF.